This entry is about one TCR beta chain. At one boundary the junction diverges from the germline segment, which might be a read error. The data are from a study of T cells in Graves' hyperthyroidism and ophthalmopathy. Template material for amplifying TCR beta CDR3 regions consisted of RNA transcripts. Using the HTBI primer set, a first-round RT-PCR was run on the TCR CDR3. Using its own MiXCR run on the multiplex PCR reads, TCRdb lists one record per CDR3 protein. The sample includes 75,000 to 100,000 distinct CDR3 sequences, roughly half seen only once; the top ten take less than 30%. The CDR3 is made up of 13 amino acids. The germline CDR1 and CDR2 sequences are SGHRS and YFSETQ.

The sequence was obtained from a woman between 40 and 55 years old with Graves' hyperthyroidism. The sample comprised blood. V usage is TRBV5-1 and J usage is TRBJ2-2; TRBD1 matches 7 bases. The CDR3 region has the DNA TGCGCCAGCAGCAGGGACAGAACCTACGAGCAGTTTTTT. It encodes CASSRDRTYEQFF.